The T cell receptor (beta chain) described here comes from a study of cytomegalovirus exposure and HLA in healthy donors. PCR primers comprised 60 Vbeta and 13 Jbeta primers. Produced via immunoSEQ multiplex PCR; TCRdb's table is partial and in-frame only. The data hold about 180,000 clones, with 75% observed a single time. The CDR3 has 17 residues. The V gene end was trimmed by 2 bases and the J gene end by 9 bases; junction bases not matched to a gene: 13. Germline loops: CDR1 SGHNT, CDR2 YENEEA. This clone showed up just a few times. Its antigen remains unknown. Broader study findings: Across donors, most TCRs were seen rarely, yet some public ones were widespread. Published work reported that the classifier diagnosed cytomegalovirus status with high specificity and sensitivity. For TCR beta chains, V- and J-gene trimming was later linked to a missense DCLRE1C variant. CMV antigen specificity of a few CMV-associated chains was confirmed in vitro.

This receptor was identified in a male donor in good health and CMV-seronegative. Sequenced material: PBMCs. The genes are TRBV11-3 and TRBJ1-6; 7 nucleotides agree with TRBD1. Here the CDR3 reads CASSLTGRGPIGSPLHF. In DNA form, the CDR3 reads TGTGCCAGCAGCTTAACGGGTAGGGGGCCCATCGGTTCACCCCTCCACTTT.